This T cell receptor (beta chain) came from a study of T cell responses to AZD1222 COVID-19 vaccine. As for the study in general: Second-dose intervals of approximately 4 or approximately 12 weeks were pooled. Points from the study as a whole: The donor cohort was predominantly white British with a female majority, and clonal diversity may have been underestimated. Without day 14 samples, only post-peak T cell repertoires were studied. Two doses of AZD1222 preceded a rise in Spike-specific TCR breadth and depth.

Clones were read by immunoSEQ multiplex PCR, and TCRdb kept only the in-frame ones, dropping some. The sample holds 130,000 to 150,000 clones; around nine tenths are singletons and the top ten take 3.4%. Worth noting for this clone: The antigen is undetermined.

This CDR3 contains 15 residues. Trimming left V 1 base short and J 1 base short, with 10 bases between. CDR1 is MNHNS and CDR2 is SASEGT in the germline V gene. The clonotype originates from an adult in good health. The source material was peripheral blood, sampled on day 0 of AZD1222 vaccination. This chain links TRBV6-1 with TRBJ1-1; D might be TRBD1 (6 bases). The DNA for the CDR3 is TGTGCCAGCAGTGAAGTTTGGGGGCGGAACACTGAAGCTTTCTTT. Translated, it gives CASSEVWGRNTEAFF.